This T cell receptor beta chain was captured in a study of metastatic and nonmetastatic thyroid tumors. About the study: Across peripheral blood and tumor or nodule tissue samples taken from malignant and benign thyroid patients, the repertoires were compared with one another. Study-level points and caveats: Malignant tumors reportedly showed significantly higher TCR beta diversity than benign nodules in both blood and tumor.

A few counts support this clone. No antigen is known for it. CDR1 SNHLY and CDR2 FYNNEI come from the germline V gene. Between the trimmed V and J ends, which lost 3 bases and 6 bases, there was a span of 5 bases. The CDR3 has 11 amino acids. Original analysis: Variation in CDR3 across clinicopathological groups served as the basis for constructing a distant-metastasis classifier in papillary thyroid cancer. TCRdb redid the clone calls on the PCR reads using MiXCR. These V and J calls derive from TCRdb rather than the authors' analysis. There are around 16,000 clones in the sample; 20% to 30% occur only once, and under 11% lies in the top ten. Thyroid surgery was performed in patients who had received no treatment beforehand.

The rearrangement joins TRBV2 to TRBJ1-2; D not resolved. This clonotype originated in a female donor with papillary thyroid cancer or a benign thyroid nodule (not recorded which). Some clones in this sample may be carry-over from other donors' samples. Specimen: adjacent normal tissue. DNA for the CDR3: TGTGCCAGCAGTGAGGGGAATGGCTACACCTTC. It specifies CASSEGNGYTF.